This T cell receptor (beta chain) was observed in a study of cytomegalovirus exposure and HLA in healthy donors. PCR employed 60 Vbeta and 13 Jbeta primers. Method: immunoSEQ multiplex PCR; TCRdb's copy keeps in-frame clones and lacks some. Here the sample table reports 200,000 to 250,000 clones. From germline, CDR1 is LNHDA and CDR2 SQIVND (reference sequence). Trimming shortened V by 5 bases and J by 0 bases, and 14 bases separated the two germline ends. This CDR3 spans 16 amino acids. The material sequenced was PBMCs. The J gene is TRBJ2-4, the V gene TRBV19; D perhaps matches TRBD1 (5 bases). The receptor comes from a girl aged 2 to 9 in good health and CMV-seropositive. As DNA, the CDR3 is TGTGCCAGTAGTTCGTGGACACAACTAGCCAAAAACATTCAGTACTTC. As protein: CASSSWTQLAKNIQYF.